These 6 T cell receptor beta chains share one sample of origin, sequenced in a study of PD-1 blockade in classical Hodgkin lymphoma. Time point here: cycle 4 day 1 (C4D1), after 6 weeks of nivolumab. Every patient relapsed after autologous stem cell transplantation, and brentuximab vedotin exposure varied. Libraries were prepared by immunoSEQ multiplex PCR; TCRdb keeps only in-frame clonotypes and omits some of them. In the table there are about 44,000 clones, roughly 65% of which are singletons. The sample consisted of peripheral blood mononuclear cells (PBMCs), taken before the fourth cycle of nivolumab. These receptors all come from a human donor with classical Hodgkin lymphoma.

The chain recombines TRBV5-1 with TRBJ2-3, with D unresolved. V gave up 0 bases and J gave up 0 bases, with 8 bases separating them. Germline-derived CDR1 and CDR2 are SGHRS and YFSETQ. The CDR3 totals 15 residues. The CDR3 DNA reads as TGCGCCAGCAGCTTGGAGGGCCGGAGCACAGATACGCAGTATTTT. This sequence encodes CASSLEGRSTDTQYF.

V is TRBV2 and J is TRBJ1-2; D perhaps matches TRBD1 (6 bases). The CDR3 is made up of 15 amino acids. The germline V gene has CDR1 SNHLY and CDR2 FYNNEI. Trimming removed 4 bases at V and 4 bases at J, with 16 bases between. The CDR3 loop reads CASSATGRGAYGYTF. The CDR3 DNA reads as TGTGCCAGCAGTGCTACGGGCAGGGGAGCCTATGGCTACACCTTC.

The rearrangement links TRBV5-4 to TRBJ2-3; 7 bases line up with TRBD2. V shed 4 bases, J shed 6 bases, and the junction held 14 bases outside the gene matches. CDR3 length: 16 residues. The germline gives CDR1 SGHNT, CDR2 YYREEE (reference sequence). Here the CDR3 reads CASSPRAGASGDTQYF. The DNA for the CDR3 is TGTGCCAGCAGCCCGCGCGCGGGAGCCTCGGGGGATACGCAGTATTTT.

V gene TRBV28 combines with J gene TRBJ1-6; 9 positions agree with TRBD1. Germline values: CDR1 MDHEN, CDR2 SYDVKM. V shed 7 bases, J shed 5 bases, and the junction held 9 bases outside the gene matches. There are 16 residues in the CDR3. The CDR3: CASTTLDRGHNSPLHF. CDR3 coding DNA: TGTGCCAGCACCACCCTGGACAGGGGCCATAATTCACCCCTCCACTTT. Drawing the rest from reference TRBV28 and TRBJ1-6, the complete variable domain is DVKVTQSSRYLVKRTGEKVFLECVQDMDHENMFWYRQDPGLGLRLIYFSYDVKMKEKGDIPEGYSVSREKKERFSLILESASTNQTSMYLCASTTLDRGHNSPLHFGNGTRLTVT.

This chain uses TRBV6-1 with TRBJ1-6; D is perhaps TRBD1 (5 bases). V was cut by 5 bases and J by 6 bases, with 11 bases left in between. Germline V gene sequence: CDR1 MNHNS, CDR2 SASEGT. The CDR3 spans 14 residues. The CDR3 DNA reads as TGTGCCAGCAGTCCCAGGGTTGGTAATTCACCCCTCCACTTT. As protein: CASSPRVGNSPLHF.

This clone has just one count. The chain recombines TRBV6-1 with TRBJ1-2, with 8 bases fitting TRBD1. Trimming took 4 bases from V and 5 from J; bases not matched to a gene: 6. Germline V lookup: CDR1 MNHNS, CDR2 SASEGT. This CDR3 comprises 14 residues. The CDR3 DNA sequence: TGTGCCAGCAGTGGTGGACAGGGACTTTATGGCTACACCTTC. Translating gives CASSGGQGLYGYTF.